The 10 T cell receptor beta chains presented below share a single source sample, sequenced in a study of cytomegalovirus exposure and HLA in healthy donors. Primers for the PCR totalled 60 Vbeta and 13 Jbeta. Repertoires were generated with immunoSEQ multiplex PCR, while TCRdb's copy carries only in-frame clones and drops some. This sample contains about 91,000 clones. What was sequenced was PBMCs. The receptor set was obtained from a young woman in good health and CMV-seronegative.

The chain has TRBV2 and TRBJ2-7; 8 positions agree with TRBD1. There are 12 residues in the CDR3. The V gene end was trimmed by 6 bases and the J gene end by 6 bases; junction bases not matched to a gene: 4. The germline V gene has CDR1 SNHLY and CDR2 FYNNEI. The CDR3 coding sequence is TGTGCCAGCAGGGGGACAGGTACCGAGCAGTACTTC. As protein: CASRGTGTEQYF.

The CDR3 DNA reads as TGTGCCAGCAGCGTAGAGAACACCCCCACTGAAGCTTTCTTT. It codes for CASSVENTPTEAFF. The chain uses TRBV9 and TRBJ1-1; D not resolved. CDR1 is SGDLS and CDR2 is YYNGEE in the germline V gene. This CDR3 region has 14 residues. The V end was cut by 0 bases, the J end by 4 bases, with 10 bases between.

The J gene is TRBJ2-1, the V gene TRBV5-1; 10 bases map to TRBD2. The CDR3 spans 13 residues. CDR1 is SGHRS and CDR2 is YFSETQ in the germline V gene. V was clipped by 7 bases and J by 10 bases; unmatched bases: 8. CDR3 loop: CASGSLAGVEQFF. DNA for the CDR3: TGCGCCAGCGGTTCTCTAGCGGGAGTCGAGCAGTTCTTC.

The rearrangement links TRBV5-1 to TRBJ2-1; D is perhaps TRBD2 (6 bases). The V and J ends lost 0 bases and 10 bases respectively, with 17 bases between them. Per germline, CDR1 SGHRS and CDR2 YFSETQ. The CDR3 length is 15 residues. The CDR3 DNA reads as TGCGCCAGCAGCTTGGCCTGGGCTAGCCGGGGGGAGCAGTTCTTC. Translating it yields CASSLAWASRGEQFF.

The gene calls are TRBV7-2 and TRBJ2-7; D is possibly TRBD1 (5 bases). V gave up 1 base and J gave up 6 bases, with 7 bases separating them. Germline V gene lookup returns CDR1 SGHTA and CDR2 FQGNSA. The length of the CDR3 is 12 residues. CDR3: CASSLVGAEQYF. CDR3 DNA: TGTGCCAGCAGCTTAGTAGGGGCCGAGCAGTACTTC. Based on the CDR3 plus reference TRBV7-2 and TRBJ2-7, the full variable domain is GAGVSQSPSNKVTEKGKDVELRCDPISGHTALYWYRQSLGQGLEFLIYFQGNSAPDKSGLPSDRFSAERTGGSVSTLTIQRTQQEDSAVYLCASSLVGAEQYFGPGTRLTVT.

V usage is TRBV7-9 and J usage is TRBJ2-3, with D hard to call. V was trimmed by 3 bases and J by 5 bases, leaving 9 bases between them. Germline CDR1 reads SEHNR; CDR2 reads FQNEAQ (reference sequence). The CDR3 runs 13 residues. CDR3 in amino acids: CASSLTLGDTQYF. In DNA form, the CDR3 reads TGTGCCAGCAGCTTGACTCTGGGAGATACGCAGTATTTT.

The chain couples TRBV30 to TRBJ1-1; a weak D match, TRBD1 (5 bases). The CDR3 runs 12 residues. V lost 2 bases, J lost 11 bases, and 15 bases lay in between. Looked up from germline, CDR1 is GTSNPN and CDR2 is SVGIG (reference sequence). This CDR3 is CAWSPGGTMAFF. DNA of the CDR3: TGTGCCTGGAGTCCGGGGGGGACCATGGCTTTCTTT. The full variable domain, with the rest looked up from reference TRBV30 and TRBJ1-1, is SQTIHQWPATLVQPVGSPLSLECTVEGTSNPNLYWYRQAAGRGLQLLFYSVGIGQISSEVPQNLSASRPQDRQFILSSKKLLLSDSGFYLCAWSPGGTMAFFGQGTRLTVV.

The CDR3 coding sequence is TGTGCCAGTAGTCCCAGCGGGGGTTGGATAAATCAGCCCCAGCATTTT. Its translation: CASSPSGGWINQPQHF. The chain links TRBV19 to TRBJ1-5; D is perhaps TRBD1 (5 bases). The CDR3 consists of 16 residues. Looked up from germline, CDR1 is LNHDA and CDR2 is SQIVND (reference sequence). Trimming took 5 bases from V and 4 from J, leaving 18 bases between them.

This chain connects TRBV19 to TRBJ2-3; D possibly corresponds to TRBD2 (6 bases). Trimming cost V 5 bases and J 0 bases, with 9 bases left between them. The CDR3 covers 14 residues. From germline, CDR1 is LNHDA and CDR2 SQIVND (reference sequence). The CDR3 bases are TGTGCCAGTAGTGGGGGGTATAGCACAGATACGCAGTATTTT. It translates to CASSGGYSTDTQYF.

The gene calls are TRBV13 and TRBJ2-5; 9 bases fit TRBD1. The DNA end favors TRBJ2-7, so the J call may be wrong. The germline V gene has CDR1 PRHDT and CDR2 FYEKMQ (reference sequence). This CDR3 is built from 15 residues. In nucleotides, the CDR3 is TGTGCCAGCAGCTTCAACCGGGGACAGGGTTCCGAGCAGTACTTC. Translated, it gives CASSFNRGQGSEQYF.